This T cell receptor beta chain was recorded in a study of cytotoxic CD8 clonotypes in ibrutinib-treated CLL. The wider study: Partial responders around 24, complete 2; approximately 12 progressed and about 15 stayed in remission by median about 5.5 years. After a median 12 months on treatment (6 to 36), response samples were drawn. Study conclusions and caveats: Stable or contracted on treatment, public clonotypes were also uncommon.

Target depth was 1 in 200,000 to 1 in 1 million T cells, about 10x per clonotype. Here immunoSEQ multiplex PCR was the method, and the copy in TCRdb shows in-frame clones only, minus some. The repertoire consists of around 310,000 clones, with 80% occurring once and the leading ten covering over 5.5%. This clone has only a few counts. What it binds is unknown. This sequence was found in a human donor with chronic lymphocytic leukemia. Sequenced material: PBMCs, taken before ibrutinib treatment.

In DNA, the CDR3 is TGTGCCAGCAGTTACTCTGGGTTGGTGGTCTACGAGCAGTACTTC. It is translated as CASSYSGLVVYEQYF. The chain combines TRBV6-5 with TRBJ2-7; D uncertain. The CDR3 is made up of 15 amino acids. CDR1 MNHEY and CDR2 SVGAGI come from the germline V gene. Trimming took off 0 bases at V and 3 bases at J, with 12 bases between the two ends.